Here is one TCR beta chain with its context. This specimen comes from a study of blood T cell repertoires in COVID-19. Turning to the study itself: Spain, Italy and the United States supplied samples that represented acute and convalescent COVID-19.

This CDR3 spans 11 amino acids. Trimming cost V 6 bases and J 6 bases, with 9 bases left between them. In germline, CDR1 is SEHNR, CDR2 FQNEAQ (reference sequence). Per the authors' pipeline: For nucleated cells, counts were estimated from reference gene primer amplification. Data came from immunoSEQ multiplex PCR; TCRdb stores just in-frame clones and leaves some out. D and trimming come from the DNA, and the V and J calls and clone size come from that table. The table has 250,000 to 350,000 clones, 85% to 90% seen once. The sequence was obtained from a woman aged 60-70 years in a cohort exposed to, infected with or recovered from COVID-19 (not recorded which). Sequencing was performed on PBMCs or T cells enriched from blood (not recorded which). The chain employs TRBV7-9 and TRBJ2-7, with TRBD2 as a possible D gene (5 bases). The CDR3 coding sequence is TGTGCCAGCAGGCTAGCAAGCGAGCAGTACTTC. It yields the protein CASRLASEQYF. Looking up the rest from reference TRBV7-9 and TRBJ2-7 gives the full variable domain: DTGVSQNPRHKITKRGQNVTFRCDPISEHNRLYWYRQTLGQGPEFLTYFQNEAQLEKSRLLSDRFSAERPKGSFSTLEIQRTEQGDSAMYLCASRLASEQYFGPGTRLTVT.